This T cell receptor beta chain was obtained from a study of CD8+ T cells in alopecia areata. Study findings and constraints: Scalp sample sequencing also detects resident alphabeta T cells of normal skin. It was lesional scalp, especially alopecia totalis/universalis, that showed higher clonality than normal scalp. Shared TCR sequences were less clear between patients than in mice, possibly partly from HLA diversity.

In the case of this clone: Its cognate antigen is unknown.

RNA extraction and reverse transcription yielded cDNA as sequencing template. The table came from immunoSEQ multiplex PCR; TCRdb's copy has only in-frame clones and leaves some out. Seen here are 95,000 to 110,000 clones, roughly 50% observed once, and the top ten hold 8% to 10%. Sorting of PBMCs yielded the CD4+ and CD8+ T cells. Sequenced material: CD4+ T cells sorted from blood. The TCR was taken from a human donor in good health.

CDR3 sequence (DNA): TGCGCCAGCAGCTTGGGACTGAGTTGGGGTGAGCAGTTCTTC. It yields the protein CASSLGLSWGEQFF. This chain links TRBV5-1 with TRBJ2-1; D not certain. The CDR3 extends over 14 amino acids. Deletions cut 0 bases from V and 9 bases from J, with 13 bases between. CDR1 is SGHRS and CDR2 is YFSETQ in the germline V gene.